One sample yielded the 22 T cell receptor beta chains listed below, sequenced in a study of early T cells in non-severe SARS-CoV-2 infection. TCRdb re-analysed the 5' RACE reads in MiXCR, keeping a single row per CDR3 protein. The top ten hold more than 10% of the sample, which has about 34,000 distinct CDR3 sequences, approximately 7.1% seen once. Specimen: whole blood, collected at baseline. These receptors came from an adult who was a healthcare worker with PCR-confirmed SARS-CoV-2 infection or an uninfected control (not recorded which).

J is TRBJ1-2 and V is TRBV6-2 or TRBV6-3; 7 nucleotides line up with TRBD1. The CDR3 is made up of 15 amino acids. Per the germline V gene, CDR1 is MNHEY and CDR2 is SVGEGT. V gave up 4 bases and J gave up 4 bases; unmatched junction bases: 9. The CDR3 DNA reads as TGTGCCAGCAGTTTCTCGACAGGGAAGGGCTATGGCTACACCTTC. It yields the protein CASSFSTGKGYGYTF.

The table lists this clonotype with many counts. The rearrangement joins TRBV2 to TRBJ2-7, with TRBD2 matching over 7 bases. The V and J ends lost 8 bases and 3 bases, in that order; junction bases with no gene match: 4. The germline CDR1 and CDR2 sequences are SNHLY and FYNNEI. The CDR3 is 12 amino acids. The CDR3 DNA follows: TGTGCCAGCGGGCGGGAGTACTACGAGCAGTACGTC. Its translation: CASGREYYEQYV.

Many counts were recorded for this clonotype. The genes are TRBV4-2 and TRBJ1-2; D is unclear. V lost 0 bases to trimming and J lost 2 bases, with 10 bases between them. Germline-derived CDR1 and CDR2 are LGHNA and YNFKEQ. The CDR3 sequence is 15 residues long. The CDR3 DNA is TGTGCCAGCAGCCAAGATCTTCCGGAGAACTATGGCTACACCTTC. Amino acid sequence: CASSQDLPENYGYTF.

This clonotype was seen only a few times. This rearrangement joins TRBV4-1 to TRBJ1-5; tentative D call: TRBD1 (6 bases). The germline CDR1 and CDR2 sequences are MGHRA and YSYEKL. The CDR3 contains 15 residues. V shed 2 bases and J shed 5 bases, with 13 bases lying between them. This CDR3 reads CASSQNLGGDQPQHF. Written as DNA, the CDR3 is TGCGCCAGCAGCCAAAATCTAGGGGGAGATCAGCCCCAGCATTTT.

This clonotype was counted at least ten times. This chain links TRBV20-1 with TRBJ1-1; tentative D call: TRBD1 (5 bases). CDR1 is DFQATT, CDR2 SNEGSKA, per germline (reference sequence). This CDR3 region has 11 residues. CDR3 nucleotides: TGCTATGGGGCAGGAGGCACTGAAGCTTTCTTT. Its protein is CYGAGGTEAFF.

This clonotype has at least ten counts. The chain links TRBV2 to TRBJ2-1; D gene unclear. Between the trimmed V and J ends, which lost 4 bases and 0 bases, there was a span of 10 bases. CDR3 length: 15 residues. CDR1 SNHLY and CDR2 FYNNEI come from the germline V gene. The CDR3 nucleotides read TGTGCCAGCAGTGGCCGTCAGAGCTCCTACAATGAGCAGTTCTTC. Translation: CASSGRQSSYNEQFF.

The sample holds many counts of this clonotype. The chain links TRBV6-5 to TRBJ2-7, with D maybe TRBD1 (6 bases). The CDR3 is 15 residues long. Germline V gene lookup returns CDR1 MNHEY and CDR2 SVGAGI. V dropped 5 bases and J dropped 3 bases, with 17 bases sitting between them. CDR3 in amino acids: CASSARRTEDYEQYF. The CDR3 DNA sequence: TGTGCCAGCAGTGCAAGGCGGACAGAAGACTACGAGCAGTACTTC.

J is TRBJ2-3 and V is TRBV20-1; TRBD2 matches 8 bases. V lost 5 bases to trimming and J lost 5 bases; unmatched junction nucleotides: 9. The CDR3 length is 14 residues. Per the germline V gene, CDR1 is DFQATT and CDR2 is SNEGSKA (reference sequence). The CDR3: CSARAGEGGDTQYF. The CDR3 nucleotides read TGCAGTGCTCGAGCGGGAGAGGGGGGAGATACGCAGTATTTT.

This clonotype was seen only a few times. The chain recombines TRBV4-2 with TRBJ2-3; D is perhaps TRBD2 (5 bases). CDR1 and CDR2 from the germline V gene are LGHNA and YNFKEQ. Between the trimmed V and J ends, which lost 0 bases and 0 bases, there was a span of 16 bases. The CDR3 spans 18 residues. The CDR3 nucleotides read TGTGCCAGCAGCCAAGATCGGCCCTTAGCGACTAGCACAGATACGCAGTATTTT. This gives the protein CASSQDRPLATSTDTQYF.

This clonotype appeared many times. The rearrangement joins TRBV12-3 or TRBV12-4 to TRBJ1-2; 10 nucleotides match TRBD1. Trimming took 7 bases from V and 8 from J; bases not matched to a gene: 7. CDR3 size: 13 residues. CDR3 sequence: CASTPGQGYGYTF. DNA for the CDR3: TGTGCCAGCACCCCGGGACAGGGGTACGGCTACACCTTC.

Only a few counts were recorded for this clonotype. V usage is TRBV7-9 and J usage is TRBJ2-3, with D perhaps assigned TRBD1 or TRBD2 (5 bases each). The CDR3 covers 16 residues. The V gene's germline CDR1 is SEHNR and CDR2 FQNEAQ (reference sequence). Trimming shortened V by 6 bases and J by 7 bases, and 23 bases separated the two germline ends. CDR3 coding DNA: TGTGCCAGCAGACTTGCCGGGACCATCACGTCGTATACGCAGTATTTT. It encodes CASRLAGTITSYTQYF.

This clonotype was recorded at least ten times. One end of the junction varies from germline; a read error may be responsible. CDR3 nucleotide sequence: TGCAGTGCTATAGCTAGTGATAGGCAGTATTTT. Protein: CSAIASDRQYF. The chain joins TRBV20-1 to TRBJ2-3, with no clear D. The CDR3 totals 11 residues. Germline loops: CDR1 DFQATT, CDR2 SNEGSKA (reference sequence).

This clonotype has at least ten counts. This chain connects TRBV14 to TRBJ2-4, with D perhaps assigned TRBD1 or TRBD2 (5 bases each). CDR3 size: 18 residues. Trimming left V 4 bases short and J 0 bases short, with 19 bases between. Per germline, CDR1 SGHDN and CDR2 FVKESK. CDR3 sequence: CASSRGLTADLAKNIQYF. CDR3 nucleotides: TGTGCCAGCAGCCGAGGACTGACAGCGGACTTAGCCAAAAACATTCAGTACTTC.

This clonotype came up many times. The chain is built from TRBV29-1 and TRBJ2-7; the D call may be TRBD1 or TRBD2 (5 bases each). V was clipped by 3 bases and J by 4 bases, with 10 bases between them. The CDR3 totals 12 residues. Per the germline V gene, CDR1 is SQVTM and CDR2 is ANQGSEA. CDR3 residues: CSVENGGYEQYF. The CDR3 DNA follows: TGCAGCGTTGAGAATGGGGGATACGAGCAGTACTTC.

This clonotype was observed a single time. CDR3: CASSLVGGTNTEAFF. In DNA, the CDR3 is TGTGCCAGCAGCTTAGTTGGGGGGACGAACACTGAAGCTTTCTTT. This chain connects TRBV7-6 to TRBJ1-1; maybe TRBD1 (5 bases). The germline V gene encodes CDR1 SGHVS and CDR2 FNYEAQ. This CDR3 spans 15 amino acids. V was clipped by 1 base and J by 1 base, with 10 bases between them.

The chain has TRBV19 and TRBJ1-1, with 9 bases matching TRBD1. There are 13 residues in the CDR3. Germline lookup yields CDR1 LNHDA and CDR2 SQIVND (reference sequence). The V gene end was trimmed by 7 bases and the J gene end by 5 bases; junction bases not matched to a gene: 5. As DNA, the CDR3 is TGTGCCAGTATCAAGACAGGGGGTACTGAAGCTTTCTTT. It specifies CASIKTGGTEAFF.

This clonotype was seen many times. The chain joins TRBV29-1 to TRBJ2-6, with TRBD1 matching over 8 bases. This CDR3 has 14 amino acids. CDR1 and CDR2 (germline): SQVTM, ANQGSEA. V trimming: 4 bases; J trimming: 2 bases; junction bases outside the gene matches: 1. The CDR3 nucleotides are TGCAGCGTTGTACAGGGGGCTGGGGCCAACGTCCTGACTTTC. Translation: CSVVQGAGANVLTF. Based on the CDR3 plus reference TRBV29-1 and TRBJ2-6, the full variable domain is SAVISQKPSRDICQRGTSLTIQCQVDSQVTMMFWYRQQPGQSLTLIATANQGSEATYESGFVIDKFPISRPNLTFSTLTVSNMSPEDSSIYLCSVVQGAGANVLTFGAGSRLTVL.

This clonotype was counted between two and nine times. This rearrangement joins TRBV5-1 to TRBJ2-5, with 9 bases aligning to TRBD1. This CDR3 comprises 15 residues. CDR1 and CDR2 (germline): SGHRS, YFSETQ. Germline trimming cut 4 bases from V and 2 bases from J; bases unmatched to any gene: 6. The CDR3 bases are TGCGCCAGCAGCCCGGGACAGGGAATACAAGAGACCCAGTACTTC. Residues: CASSPGQGIQETQYF.

This clonotype appeared many times. The chain recombines TRBV7-8 with TRBJ1-2; D may be TRBD1 (6 bases). The V gene's germline CDR1 is SGHVS and CDR2 FQNEAQ. V lost 3 bases to trimming and J lost 4 bases, with 12 bases between them. The CDR3 has 14 amino acids. The CDR3 loop is CASSLDSSTYGYTF. The CDR3, as DNA: TGTGCCAGCAGCTTGGACAGCTCGACCTATGGCTACACCTTC.

This clonotype was detected many times. The chain employs TRBV6-1 and TRBJ2-7; 12 nucleotides match TRBD2. CDR1 and CDR2 (germline): MNHNS, SASEGT. The V and J ends lost 4 bases and 2 bases, in that order; junction bases with no gene match: 3. CDR3 length: 15 amino acids. CDR3 in amino acids: CASSALAGGTYEQYV. CDR3 nucleotide sequence: TGTGCCAGCAGTGCCCTAGCGGGAGGGACCTACGAGCAGTACGTC.

The chain couples TRBV6-5 to TRBJ1-2; D is possibly TRBD1 (6 bases). The germline V gene encodes CDR1 MNHEY and CDR2 SVGAGI. Trimming stripped 9 bases from V and 9 bases from J, with 14 bases between. This CDR3 region has 11 residues. The CDR3 spells CASYRVYRYTF. The DNA of the CDR3 is TGTGCCAGTTACAGGGTTTATCGCTACACCTTC.

This clonotype was found many times. The V gene is TRBV14, the J gene TRBJ2-1; the match to TRBD2 covers 11 bases. CDR1 and CDR2 (germline): SGHDN, FVKESK. Unmatched junction bases numbered 4, after V lost 0 bases and J lost 3 bases. CDR3 length: 17 amino acids. The CDR3 nucleotides read TGTGCCAGCAGCCAAGAACTCGGACTAGCGGGCTACAATGAGCAGTTCTTC. Translated, it gives CASSQELGLAGYNEQFF.